This T cell receptor (beta chain) was captured by sequencing in a study of Graves' ophthalmopathy and Graves' hyperthyroidism. Between the trimmed V and J ends, which lost 8 bases and 1 base, there was a span of 14 bases. This CDR3 contains 14 residues. Germline assignment: CDR1 SNHLY and CDR2 FYNNEI. Scientists amplified the TCR beta CDR3 regions from RNA transcripts. Amplification began with first-round RT-PCR using HTBI primers, then second-round multiplex PCR was performed. Each CDR3 protein is one row after TCRdb ran MiXCR on the multiplex PCR reads. Here the sample spans 900,000 to 1,200,000 distinct CDR3 sequences, less than 45% being singletons. The study recruited hyperthyroidism patients aged 18 to 65 who were newly diagnosed, under 2 months' duration. Among the exclusions were patients with other autoimmune diseases, uncontrolled infections, pregnancy or lactation. This clonotype was counted many times.

The TCR sequence derives from an adult man with Graves' hyperthyroidism. The sample taken for sequencing was peripheral blood or thyroid tissue (not recorded which). The chain links TRBV2 to TRBJ2-5; either TRBD1 or TRBD2 may fit D (5 bases each). The CDR3: CASYNGDGQETQYF. CDR3 coding DNA: TGTGCCAGCTACAACGGGGACGGCCAAGAGACCCAGTACTTC.